What follows are 29 T cell receptor beta chains derived from one specimen sequenced in a study of CD8 T cells in Susac syndrome. After extraction with the RNeasy kit, roughly 0.45 to 1 ug of the RNA was reverse transcribed using random hexamers. TCRdb redid the calling of the immunoSEQ multiplex PCR reads with MiXCR, one entry per CDR3 protein. This table has 130,000 to 150,000 distinct CDR3 sequences, 85% to 95% appearing once. Material: CD8+ T cells from PBMCs. Receptor source: a human donor in good health.

This clonotype was seen a single time. The chain joins TRBV30 to TRBJ2-5, with TRBD2 identical over 8 bases. The CDR3 has 16 residues. The trim removed 0 bases at V and 2 bases at J, leaving 8 bases unmatched. CDR1 and CDR2 (germline): GTSNPN, SVGIG (reference sequence). The CDR3 DNA follows: TGTGCCTGGAGTGTAAAGGAAGCGGGAGTACAAGAGACCCAGTACTTC. Its protein is CAWSVKEAGVQETQYF.

This chain uses TRBV2 with TRBJ2-1; unclear D gene. Germline CDR1 reads SNHLY; CDR2 reads FYNNEI. The V gene lost 6 bases and the J gene lost 10 bases, with 7 bases spanning the gap. The CDR3 has 10 residues. In DNA, the CDR3 is TGTGCCAGCAGGTTTGCCGAGCAGTTCTTC. Translating gives CASRFAEQFF.

The genes are TRBV6-2 or TRBV6-3 and TRBJ1-1; 7 bases map to TRBD1. The length of the CDR3 is 16 residues. V trimming: 7 bases; J trimming: 1 base; junction bases outside the gene matches: 12. Per germline, CDR1 MNHEY and CDR2 SVGEGT. DNA of the CDR3: TGTGCCAGCACCTCAATGAGGGACAGAAAGAACACTGAAGCTTTCTTT. This codes for CASTSMRDRKNTEAFF.

The gene calls are TRBV27 and TRBJ2-7, with D unresolved. CDR3 length equals 13 residues. Trimming stripped 5 bases from V and 2 bases from J, with 10 bases between. The V gene's germline CDR1 is MNHEY and CDR2 SMNVEV (reference sequence). The chain's CDR3 is CASSPSAAYEQYF. The CDR3 nucleotides read TGTGCCAGCAGTCCCTCCGCGGCCTACGAGCAGTACTTC.

This chain connects TRBV20-1 to TRBJ2-7; D not certain. The CDR3 totals 17 residues. V gave up 0 bases and J gave up 4 bases, with 22 bases separating them. Germline V lookup: CDR1 DFQATT, CDR2 SNEGSKA (reference sequence). CDR3 DNA sequence: TGCAGTGCTAGAGAATCCCATTTGGAGCTGATCAAATACGAGCAGTACTTC. Amino acids: CSARESHLELIKYEQYF.

The chain combines TRBV30 with TRBJ2-1; no clear D gene. CDR1 and CDR2 from the germline V gene are GTSNPN and SVGIG (reference sequence). V lost 0 bases and J lost 2, with 8 bases in between. The CDR3 is 14 residues long. For the CDR3, the DNA is TGTGCCTGGAGTGTAGATTTACCCTACAATGAGCAGTTCTTC. Residues: CAWSVDLPYNEQFF.

The V and J genes are TRBV13 and TRBJ2-5; the D gene is possibly TRBD1 (6 bases). CDR1 is PRHDT, CDR2 FYEKMQ, per germline (reference sequence). V was trimmed by 5 bases and J by 3 bases, leaving 13 bases between them. The CDR3 totals 14 residues. The CDR3 DNA follows: TGTGCCAGCAGCCCTATATGGACAGAAGAGACCCAGTACTTC. It translates to CASSPIWTEETQYF.

This chain connects TRBV5-1 to TRBJ2-7, with D perhaps TRBD2 (5 bases). The V gene's germline CDR1 is SGHRS and CDR2 YFSETQ. The ends were cut back, 1 base at V and 5 bases at J, with 16 bases in the middle. The CDR3 contains 15 residues. Here the CDR3 DNA reads TGCGCCAGCAGCTTGATCGGCAACCCCGGGGACGAGCAGTACTTC. Residues: CASSLIGNPGDEQYF. The full variable domain, completed using reference TRBV5-1 and TRBJ2-7, is KAGVTQTPRYLIKTRGQQVTLSCSPISGHRSVSWYQQTPGQGLQFLFEYFSETQRNKGNFPGRFSGRQFSNSRSEMNVSTLELGDSALYLCASSLIGNPGDEQYFGPGTRLTVT.

V and J are TRBV30 and TRBJ1-1; 7 nucleotides match TRBD1. This CDR3 has 15 amino acids. V dropped 0 bases and J dropped 1; count of bases not matched to a gene: 5. Germline-derived CDR1 and CDR2 are GTSNPN and SVGIG (reference sequence). The chain's CDR3 is CAWSVLGTANTEAFF. In nucleotides, the CDR3 is TGTGCCTGGAGTGTACTCGGGACAGCGAACACTGAAGCTTTCTTT.

The chain links TRBV28 to TRBJ1-5; D not certain. The germline V and J ends were trimmed by 5 bases and 0 bases, with 20 bases remaining between them. CDR3 length: 18 amino acids. Germline CDR1 MDHEN, CDR2 SYDVKM. In DNA, the CDR3 is TGTGCCAGCAGTCCACAACGATTAATGACGGATAGCAATCAGCCCCAGCATTTT. As protein: CASSPQRLMTDSNQPQHF.

The chain has TRBV5-4 and TRBJ2-7, with 8 bases identical to TRBD2. Germline-derived CDR1 and CDR2 are SGHNT and YYREEE (reference sequence). V was clipped by 7 bases and J by 1 base; unmatched bases: 10. CDR3 length equals 15 residues. In DNA, the CDR3 is TGTGCCAGCCGATTTGCCAGCGGGGGATCCTACGAGCAGTACTTC. This gives the protein CASRFASGGSYEQYF. Filled out from reference TRBV5-4 and TRBJ2-7, the complete variable domain reads ETGVTQSPTHLIKTRGQQVTLRCSSQSGHNTVSWYQQALGQGPQFIFQYYREEENGRGNFPPRFSGLQFPNYSSELNVNALELDDSALYLCASRFASGGSYEQYFGPGTRLTVT.

V and J are TRBV4-1 and TRBJ1-5, with D maybe TRBD1 (5 bases). CDR1 MGHRA and CDR2 YSYEKL come from the germline V gene. Trimming shortened V by 6 bases and J by 7 bases, and 16 bases separated the two germline ends. The CDR3 consists of 14 residues. The CDR3: CASSRTWGKQPQHF. The CDR3, as DNA: TGCGCCAGCAGTCGGACATGGGGAAAACAGCCCCAGCATTTT.

V is TRBV29-1 and J is TRBJ1-3; perhaps TRBD1 as D (5 bases). Trimming took 5 bases from V and 4 from J, leaving 15 bases between them. CDR3 length: 14 amino acids. CDR1 and CDR2 (germline): SQVTM, ANQGSEA. The CDR3 DNA sequence: TGCAGCGTTTCTAGGGACGATTTCGGAAACACCATATATTTT. This sequence encodes CSVSRDDFGNTIYF.

CDR3 nucleotides: TGTGCCACCAGCTCAACGGGACAGGGGACTGAAGCTTTCTTT. This encodes CATSSTGQGTEAFF. The rearrangement links TRBV15 to TRBJ1-1; TRBD1 matches at 10 bases. CDR3 length: 14 residues. Trimming at V came to 5 bases and at J to 5 bases, leaving 5 bases not matched to a gene. The V gene's germline CDR1 is LNHNV and CDR2 YYDKDF (reference sequence). The whole variable domain, filled in from reference TRBV15 and TRBJ1-1, reads DAMVIQNPRYQVTQFGKPVTLSCSQTLNHNVMYWYQQKSSQAPKLLFHYYDKDFNNEADTPDNFQSRRPNTSFCFLDIRSPGLGDTAMYLCATSSTGQGTEAFFGQGTRLTVV.

The chain joins TRBV4-1 to TRBJ2-1; D is unresolved. Trimming stripped 0 bases from V and 5 bases from J, with 2 bases between. This CDR3 has 12 amino acids. Looked up from germline, CDR1 is MGHRA and CDR2 is YSYEKL. The DNA of the CDR3 is TGCGCCAGCAGCCAAGATAACAATGAGCAGTTCTTC. It specifies CASSQDNNEQFF.

V is TRBV30 and J is TRBJ1-1, with D hard to call. V dropped 2 bases and J dropped 1 base, with 11 bases sitting between them. CDR3 length: 14 amino acids. CDR1 is GTSNPN, CDR2 SVGIG, per germline (reference sequence). The CDR3 protein is CAWSLPPGNTEAFF. CDR3 nucleotide sequence: TGTGCCTGGAGTCTCCCGCCCGGGAACACTGAAGCTTTCTTT.

J is TRBJ1-1 and V is TRBV6-2 or TRBV6-3; no definite D call. Germline lookup yields CDR1 MNHEY and CDR2 SVGEGT. The CDR3 covers 13 residues. V shed 5 bases and J shed 0 bases, with 7 bases lying between them. The CDR3 DNA sequence: TGTGCCAGCAGTCCCGTCCTGAACACTGAAGCTTTCTTT. Translating gives CASSPVLNTEAFF.

The chain carries TRBV29-1 and TRBJ2-1; D ambiguous. Germline V lookup: CDR1 SQVTM, CDR2 ANQGSEA. With 2 bases removed from V and 9 bases from J, the gap between germline ends came to 17 bases. This CDR3 region has 14 residues. DNA for the CDR3: TGCAGCGTTGAAAAAATAATTGTTGTCCCTGAGCAGTTCTTC. Encoded protein: CSVEKIIVVPEQFF.

CDR3 DNA: TGTGCCGTTGGACGCGTTTTAACTGAAGCTTTCTTT. Its translation is CAVGRVLTEAFF. This chain joins TRBV6-2 or TRBV6-3 and TRBJ1-1; D not certain. Germline loops: CDR1 MNHEY, CDR2 SVGEGT. Trimming cost V 11 bases and J 5 bases, with 15 bases left between them. The CDR3 is 12 residues long.

The chain couples TRBV4-1 to TRBJ1-1; D may be TRBD1 (6 bases). Germline V gives CDR1 MGHRA, CDR2 YSYEKL. V lost 1 base and J lost 11, with 8 bases in between. The CDR3 covers 11 residues. The CDR3 DNA follows: TGCGCCAGCAGCCAAGGGACAGTGGCTTTCTTT. This translates into CASSQGTVAFF.

V usage is TRBV4-1 and J usage is TRBJ2-1; 8 nucleotides align to TRBD1. From germline, CDR1 is MGHRA and CDR2 YSYEKL. The CDR3 has 14 residues. V shed 4 bases, J shed 8 bases, and the junction held 7 bases outside the gene matches. Here the CDR3 DNA reads TGCGCCAGCAGCCTTGGACAGGGCTTCGATGAGCAGTTCTTC. The encoded protein is CASSLGQGFDEQFF.

V gene TRBV27 combines with J gene TRBJ2-7, with 7 bases aligning to TRBD1. The V gene end was trimmed by 3 bases and the J gene end by 4 bases; junction bases not matched to a gene: 3. In germline, CDR1 is MNHEY, CDR2 SMNVEV (reference sequence). The CDR3 covers 13 residues. The DNA for the CDR3 is TGTGCCAGCAGTTTCGGGACAGATTACGAGCAGTACTTC. Protein product: CASSFGTDYEQYF.

J is TRBJ2-7 and V is TRBV19; D is ambiguous. Germline-derived CDR1 and CDR2 are LNHDA and SQIVND (reference sequence). V shed 5 bases and J shed 2 bases, with 10 bases lying between them. There are 13 residues in the CDR3. This CDR3 reads CASSPSVAYEQYF. CDR3 DNA sequence: TGTGCCAGTAGTCCCTCCGTTGCCTACGAGCAGTACTTC.

This CDR3 reads CAWSAGWTVGETQYF. DNA for the CDR3: TGTGCCTGGAGCGCCGGGTGGACCGTGGGGGAGACCCAGTACTTC. The rearrangement links TRBV30 to TRBJ2-5; no definite D call. The CDR3 is made up of 15 amino acids. Germline loops: CDR1 GTSNPN, CDR2 SVGIG (reference sequence). V was trimmed by 3 bases and J by 5 bases, leaving 19 bases between them. Based on the CDR3 plus reference TRBV30 and TRBJ2-5, the full variable domain is SQTIHQWPATLVQPVGSPLSLECTVEGTSNPNLYWYRQAAGRGLQLLFYSVGIGQISSEVPQNLSASRPQDRQFILSSKKLLLSDSGFYLCAWSAGWTVGETQYFGPGTRLLVL.

This clonotype was found a few times. The chain is built from TRBV19 and TRBJ2-7; D gene uncertain. Germline assignment: CDR1 LNHDA and CDR2 SQIVND (reference sequence). The CDR3 contains 15 residues. V lost 1 base and J 3 bases, leaving 13 bases between the germline ends. CDR3 sequence: CASSIAILGGYEQYF. CDR3 bases: TGTGCCAGTAGTATAGCGATCCTTGGTGGCTACGAGCAGTACTTC.

This clonotype was counted between two and nine times. This chain links TRBV29-1 with TRBJ2-7; maybe TRBD2 (5 bases). V lost 3 bases, J lost 1 base, and 10 bases lay in between. CDR1 is SQVTM and CDR2 is ANQGSEA in the germline V gene. This CDR3 spans 13 amino acids. CDR3 coding DNA: TGCAGCGTTGATCTAGCTGAGTCCTACGAGCAGTACTTC. It codes for CSVDLAESYEQYF.

The CDR3 coding sequence is TGTGCCAGCAGCTTCTACTCCGCCGGCAATGAGCAGTTCTTC. It yields the protein CASSFYSAGNEQFF. The gene calls are TRBV7-9 and TRBJ2-1, with no clear D. CDR3 size: 14 residues. Per the germline V gene, CDR1 is SEHNR and CDR2 is FQNEAQ (reference sequence). Trimming cost V 3 bases and J 6 bases, with 12 bases left between them. The full variable domain, with the rest looked up from reference TRBV7-9 and TRBJ2-1, is DTGVSQNPRHKITKRGQNVTFRCDPISEHNRLYWYRQTLGQGPEFLTYFQNEAQLEKSRLLSDRFSAERPKGSFSTLEIQRTEQGDSAMYLCASSFYSAGNEQFFGPGTRLTVL.

For the CDR3, the DNA is TGTGCCAGCCTTTCGCGGGGAGCGGGCAAAAACATTCAGTACTTC. Translating it yields CASLSRGAGKNIQYF. The rearrangement uses TRBV12-3 or TRBV12-4 and TRBJ2-4; TRBD2 is a possible D gene (6 bases). V lost 8 bases and J lost 3, with 17 bases in between. This CDR3 comprises 15 residues.

The rearrangement uses TRBV29-1 and TRBJ2-1, with D maybe TRBD2 (5 bases). V gave up 7 bases and J gave up 10 bases, with 14 bases separating them. The CDR3 runs 11 residues. CDR1 is SQVTM, CDR2 ANQGSEA, per germline. CDR3 nucleotide sequence: TGCAGCGCAGGACTCCAAGGGGAGCAGTTCTTC. Translation gives CSAGLQGEQFF.